The 5 T cell receptor beta chains listed next were all sequenced from one sample in a study of blood T cell repertoires in COVID-19. Clones were sequenced by immunoSEQ multiplex PCR, and TCRdb holds only the in-frame ones, with some missing. The sample contains approximately 300,000 clones, around 90% of which appear only once. Sequencing input: peripheral blood. These receptors were collected from a woman aged 25 to 45 with COVID-19, enrolled during active disease.

The chain combines TRBV10-3 with TRBJ2-3; 8 bases fit TRBD2. V shed 3 bases and J 4 bases; nucleotides not matched to a gene: 6. Looked up from germline, CDR1 is ENHRY and CDR2 is SYGVKD. CDR3 length: 15 amino acids. The CDR3 region has the DNA TGTGCCATCAGTGAAGCTGGGACTAGGTCAGATACGCAGTATTTT. Translating it yields CAISEAGTRSDTQYF.

J is TRBJ1-4 and V is TRBV5-7; no firm D call. TRBV5-7 qualifies as an ORF whose function is uncertain. There are 15 residues in the CDR3. The V end was cut by 4 bases, the J end by 3 bases, with 13 bases between. CDR3 sequence reads: CASSPAGDPNEKLFF. For the CDR3, the DNA is TGTGCCAGCAGCCCCGCCGGGGATCCTAATGAAAAACTGTTTTTT.

This clone has only a few counts. The chain links TRBV10-3 to TRBJ2-7, with D maybe TRBD1 (5 bases). CDR3 length: 13 amino acids. The germline V and J ends were trimmed by 4 bases and 2 bases, with 9 bases remaining between them. From germline, CDR1 is ENHRY and CDR2 SYGVKD. Written as DNA, the CDR3 is TGTGCCATCAGTGTAGGCAGGGCCTACGAGCAGTACTTC. It specifies CAISVGRAYEQYF.

This clone appeared a few times. The chain combines TRBV5-1 with TRBJ2-7; weak D call: TRBD2 (6 bases). Germline-derived CDR1 and CDR2 are SGHRS and YFSETQ. The CDR3 is 13 amino acids. V was shortened by 0 bases and J by 5 bases, with 9 bases between the two germline ends. The CDR3 reads CASSLGLANEQYF. CDR3 DNA sequence: TGCGCCAGCAGCTTGGGTCTAGCGAACGAGCAGTACTTC.

The chain combines TRBV7-3 with TRBJ2-5; TRBD1 matches at 10 bases. CDR1 SGHTA and CDR2 FQGTGA come from the germline V gene. This CDR3 is 15 amino acids long. With 5 bases clipped from V and 4 bases from J, the junction kept 7 bases outside the gene matches. As DNA, the CDR3 is TGTGCCAGCAGCGTGACCGGGACAGGGGTAGAGACCCAGTACTTC. Encoded protein: CASSVTGTGVETQYF.